The rows below give T cell receptor beta chains drawn from one sample of a study of blood T cell repertoires in COVID-19. Clones were sequenced by immunoSEQ multiplex PCR, and TCRdb holds only the in-frame ones, with some missing. The table records hundreds of thousands of clones, around 92% of them present only once. The source material was PBMCs or T cells enriched from blood (not recorded which). All receptors derive from a woman younger than 45 who had recovered from COVID-19. Both conserved end residues are part of each CDR3. Fields, in order: J gene, clone size, D gene, V gene, CDR3 protein, CDR3 DNA. D genes are given only for firm matches. Clone sizes are given selectively: once, few, many, or a class where the clone is expanded.

j_gene: TRBJ2-7
abundance: -
d_gene: TRBD1
v_gene: TRBV10-3
CDR3aa: CAISESGQWDEQYF
CDR3nt: TGTGCCATCAGTGAGTCGGGACAGTGGGACGAGCAGTACTTC

j_gene: TRBJ1-4
abundance: -
d_gene: -
v_gene: TRBV7-9
CDR3aa: CASSLGGQGEKLFF
CDR3nt: TGTGCCAGCAGCTTAGGGGGACAAGGGGAAAAACTGTTTTTT

j_gene: TRBJ2-5
abundance: few
d_gene: TRBD1
v_gene: TRBV9
CDR3aa: CASSVGDREWETQYF
CDR3nt: TGTGCCAGCAGCGTAGGGGACAGGGAGTGGGAGACCCAGTACTTC

j_gene: TRBJ1-2
abundance: -
d_gene: TRBD1
v_gene: TRBV6-4
CDR3aa: CASSTGTGGGYTF
CDR3nt: TGTGCCAGCAGCACCGGGACAGGGGGTGGCTACACCTTC

j_gene: TRBJ1-2
abundance: -
d_gene: -
v_gene: TRBV28
CDR3aa: CASTGNYGYTF
CDR3nt: TGTGCCAGCACGGGGAACTATGGCTACACCTTC

j_gene: TRBJ1-4
abundance: -
d_gene: -
v_gene: TRBV18
CDR3aa: CASSPTGNFNEKLFF
CDR3nt: TGTGCCAGCTCACCTACAGGGAACTTTAATGAAAAACTGTTTTTT

j_gene: TRBJ1-1
abundance: -
d_gene: TRBD1
v_gene: TRBV10-3
CDR3aa: CAINKSLGQGARTGVNTEAFF
CDR3nt: TGTGCCATCAACAAATCCTTAGGACAGGGGGCGAGAACAGGGGTGAACACTGAAGCTTTCTTT

j_gene: TRBJ1-2
abundance: -
d_gene: TRBD1
v_gene: TRBV7-9
CDR3aa: CASSLAGQGDGYTF
CDR3nt: TGTGCCAGCAGCTTAGCGGGACAGGGTGACGGCTACACCTTC

j_gene: TRBJ1-5
abundance: -
d_gene: -
v_gene: TRBV7-9
CDR3aa: CASSLVGQRNQPQHF
CDR3nt: TGTGCCAGCAGCTTAGTTGGACAGCGCAATCAGCCCCAGCATTTT

j_gene: TRBJ2-1
abundance: -
d_gene: -
v_gene: TRBV7-2
CDR3aa: CASSTDSSSYNEQFF
CDR3nt: TGTGCCAGCAGTACCGACTCGAGCTCCTACAATGAGCAGTTCTTC

j_gene: TRBJ1-1
abundance: -
d_gene: -
v_gene: TRBV6-5
CDR3aa: CASSQDTLNTEAFF
CDR3nt: TGTGCCAGCAGTCAGGACACCTTGAACACTGAAGCTTTCTTT